The 29 T cell receptor beta chains given below trace back to one sample, sequenced in a study of blood T cells in healthy people across ages. A second roughly 7 to 11 cycle PCR used barcoded and J-beta primers. A single record per CDR3 protein comes from TCRdb applying MiXCR to the 5' RACE reads. The table has approximately 1,000,000 distinct CDR3 sequences, more than 30% seen once. The sample consisted of blood. These receptors all come from a man aged 18 to 30 in good health.

This chain uses TRBV14 with TRBJ1-2, with TRBD1 matching 7 bases. The CDR3 is made up of 14 amino acids. Per germline, CDR1 SGHDN and CDR2 FVKESK. V shed 2 bases and J 6 bases; nucleotides not matched to a gene: 6. Here the CDR3 DNA reads TGTGCCAGCAGCCAAAAGTCGACAGGGAATGGCTACACCTTC. This encodes CASSQKSTGNGYTF.

The V gene is TRBV10-3, the J gene TRBJ2-1; the D gene is possibly TRBD2 (6 bases). Germline V lookup: CDR1 ENHRY, CDR2 SYGVKD. The CDR3 runs to 16 residues. V was clipped by 3 bases and J by 0 bases, with 12 bases between them. The CDR3 DNA sequence: TGTGCCATCAGTGATCGGCGGGAAAGCTCCTACAATGAGCAGTTCTTC. It yields the protein CAISDRRESSYNEQFF.

Only a few counts were recorded for this clonotype. The V and J genes are TRBV7-8 and TRBJ2-3, with a weak D call TRBD2 (5 bases). Germline CDR1 reads SGHVS; CDR2 reads FQNEAQ. V was shortened by 5 bases and J by 6 bases, with 21 bases between the two germline ends. The CDR3 runs 16 residues. The CDR3 loop is CASSPLGSAGPDTQYF. The CDR3 DNA is TGTGCCAGCAGCCCACTAGGGAGCGCAGGCCCGGATACGCAGTATTTT.

Notes on this clonotype: An end of the junction does not agree with germline; a read error may underlie this. The genes are TRBV27 and TRBJ1-6; D is ambiguous. Germline V gives CDR1 MNHEY, CDR2 SMNVEV (reference sequence). The CDR3 runs 15 residues. As DNA, the CDR3 is TGTGCCAGCAGTTTATCCCCCTCCAATAATTCACCCCTCCACTTT. Translated, it gives CASSLSPSNNSPLHF.

This clonotype was picked up many times. The gene calls are TRBV6-2 or TRBV6-3 and TRBJ1-2; a possible D gene is TRBD1 (6 bases). The CDR3 covers 16 residues. V lost 8 bases and J 3 bases, leaving 22 bases between the germline ends. Germline assignment: CDR1 MNHEY and CDR2 SVGEGT. The CDR3, as DNA: TGTGCCAGCGATTCGCGAGGCCGGGGGCGATACTATGGCTACACCTTC. It translates to CASDSRGRGRYYGYTF.

This clonotype was counted only a few times. The J gene is TRBJ2-3, the V gene TRBV10-3, with TRBD1 identical over 8 bases. The CDR3 covers 15 residues. V shed 0 bases and J 5 bases; nucleotides not matched to a gene: 4. CDR1 and CDR2 from the germline V gene are ENHRY and SYGVKD. CDR3 residues: CAISESDRAVDTQYF. The CDR3 DNA is TGTGCCATCAGTGAGTCGGACAGGGCCGTAGATACGCAGTATTTT.

V and J are TRBV12-3 or TRBV12-4 and TRBJ2-4; D gene uncertain. Gene TRBJ2-5 matches the end of the DNA better, so the J call may be wrong. This CDR3 is 16 amino acids long. The CDR3 region is CASSFVGRSHLVTQYF. CDR3 DNA sequence: TGTGCCAGCAGTTTCGTCGGACGGAGCCATTTGGTGACCCAGTACTTC.

This clonotype was seen only a few times. This chain joins TRBV6-5 and TRBJ2-3; perhaps D is TRBD1 or TRBD2 (5 bases each). CDR3 length: 18 amino acids. CDR1 and CDR2 (germline): MNHEY, SVGAGI. V lost 3 bases and J lost 2, with 21 bases in between. The CDR3 protein is CASSYRVRERGPTDTQYF. CDR3 DNA: TGTGCCAGCAGTTATCGGGTTCGGGAAAGGGGACCCACAGATACGCAGTATTTT.

Ten or more counts support this clonotype. A junction end diverges from the germline sequence, so it may reflect a read error. This rearrangement joins TRBV5-1 to TRBJ2-1; 8 nucleotides match TRBD1. Germline V CDR1 and CDR2: SGHRS, YFSETQ. The CDR3 has 15 residues. The CDR3 loop reads CASSLGQGPYNEQFF. The CDR3 DNA reads as TGTGCCAGCAGCTTAGGACAGGGACCCTACAATGAGCAGTTCTTC.

The CDR3 DNA follows: TGTGCCAGCAGACCCGCTGGGGGTGAAGCTTTCTTT. Protein sequence: CASRPAGGEAFF. The V and J genes are TRBV3-1 and TRBJ1-1, with a weak D call TRBD1 (5 bases). The germline V gene has CDR1 LGHDT and CDR2 YNNKEL (reference sequence). The CDR3 loop spans 12 amino acids. Trimming took 6 bases from V and 7 from J, leaving 12 bases between them.

The rearrangement joins TRBV27 to TRBJ2-4; D call uncertain. Gene TRBJ2-7 matches the end of the DNA better, so the J call may be wrong. Germline lookup yields CDR1 MNHEY and CDR2 SMNVEV (reference sequence). The CDR3 has 18 amino acids. CDR3 sequence (DNA): TGTGCCAGCAGTTCCCTGCCCTCCCGGATCTGGCCAACCTACGAGCAGTACTTC. Its translation: CASSSLPSRIWPTYEQYF.

The chain uses TRBV3-1 and TRBJ1-2; unclear D gene. The germline V gene has CDR1 LGHDT and CDR2 YNNKEL (reference sequence). The CDR3 has 15 residues. Trimming took off 4 bases at V and 7 bases at J, with 19 bases between the two ends. CDR3: CASSLHLLGYCGYTF. The CDR3 nucleotides are TGTGCCAGCAGCCTTCACTTACTAGGGTACTGTGGCTACACCTTC.

CDR3 in DNA: TGCAGCGTCGGAGAACCGGGAGCGAATGAAAAACTGTTTTTT. Its protein is CSVGEPGANEKLFF. The chain is built from TRBV29-1 and TRBJ1-4; no definite D call. Looked up from germline, CDR1 is SQVTM and CDR2 is ANQGSEA. The V end lost 6 bases, the J end lost 5 bases, and 16 bases lay between the germline ends. CDR3 length: 14 amino acids.

The genes are TRBV7-9 and TRBJ2-1; D is perhaps TRBD2 (5 bases). Germline V CDR1 and CDR2: SEHNR, FQNEAQ (reference sequence). Trimming left V 6 bases short and J 7 bases short, with 19 bases between. The length of the CDR3 is 15 residues. The CDR3 sequence is CASRYDYRPSNEQFF. In DNA, the CDR3 is TGTGCCAGCAGATACGACTACCGCCCTTCGAATGAGCAGTTCTTC.

This clonotype was seen more than once but under ten times. The chain links TRBV20-1 to TRBJ2-1; no clear D gene. This CDR3 comprises 14 residues. Between the trimmed V and J ends, which lost 6 bases and 9 bases, there was a span of 21 bases. CDR1 and CDR2 from the germline V gene are DFQATT and SNEGSKA (reference sequence). The CDR3 protein is CSAPTVPGTSEQFF. CDR3 bases: TGCAGTGCCCCTACGGTACCAGGAACCAGTGAGCAGTTCTTC.

The V call is TRBV15, the J call TRBJ1-1; TRBD1 is a possible D gene (5 bases). The germline V gene has CDR1 LNHNV and CDR2 YYDKDF (reference sequence). V gave up 1 base and J gave up 4 bases, with 10 bases separating them. The CDR3 has 14 residues. CDR3 DNA: TGTGCCACCAGCAGAGGCAGGGTTACCACTGAAGCTTTCTTT. It encodes CATSRGRVTTEAFF.

This chain joins TRBV20-1 and TRBJ1-2; 8 positions agree with TRBD1. J was trimmed by 6 bases and V by 3 bases; bases with no gene match: 9. The germline V gene has CDR1 DFQATT and CDR2 SNEGSKA (reference sequence). This CDR3 contains 14 residues. CDR3 protein: CSASGTGGGHGYTF. For the CDR3, the DNA is TGCAGTGCTAGTGGGACAGGAGGTGGGCATGGCTACACCTTC.

This clonotype came up a few times. The CDR3 region is CASSKRDPEHEQFF. In DNA, the CDR3 is TGTGCCAGCAGTAAAAGGGACCCCGAACATGAGCAGTTCTTC. The chain links TRBV6-2 or TRBV6-3 to TRBJ2-1; tentatively, D is TRBD1 or TRBD2 (5 bases each). Trimming left V 5 bases short and J 8 bases short, with 16 bases between. Germline CDR1 is MNHEY and CDR2 is SVGEGT. The CDR3 is 14 amino acids.

This clonotype has only a few counts. The chain uses TRBV29-1 and TRBJ2-1, with 7 nucleotides matching TRBD2. The CDR3 contains 17 residues. V lost 0 bases, J lost 0 bases, and 8 bases stayed unmatched. CDR1 and CDR2 from the germline V gene are SQVTM and ANQGSEA. CDR3: CSVEDASGVSSYNEQFF. Written as DNA, the CDR3 is TGCAGCGTTGAAGATGCCAGCGGGGTGAGCTCCTACAATGAGCAGTTCTTC.

This clonotype was observed once. The chain has TRBV20-1 and TRBJ1-4; 7 positions agree with TRBD1. CDR1 and CDR2 (germline): DFQATT, SNEGSKA (reference sequence). The CDR3 length is 15 residues. V gave up 0 bases and J gave up 5 bases; unmatched junction bases: 6. DNA for the CDR3: TGCAGTGCTAGAGATTCGGGCAGGGGGAATGAAAAACTGTTTTTT. It yields the protein CSARDSGRGNEKLFF.

This clonotype turned up a few times. One end of the junction fails to match germline, which may point to a read error. The chain recombines TRBV6-2 or TRBV6-3 with TRBJ2-5; TRBD1 matches 7 bases. CDR1 is MNHEY and CDR2 is SVGEGT in the germline V gene. The CDR3 loop spans 15 amino acids. The DNA of the CDR3 is TGTGCCAGCAGTCACTCACCGGGACAGAGTGAGACCCAGTACTTC. Amino acids: CASSHSPGQSETQYF.

The chain uses TRBV9 and TRBJ1-2, with TRBD1 as a possible D gene (5 bases). Trimming removed 1 base at V and 4 bases at J, with 14 bases between. Germline-derived CDR1 and CDR2 are SGDLS and YYNGEE. This CDR3 is 15 amino acids long. The CDR3 DNA is TGTGCCAGCAGCGTACAGGGCCGGTCGGGCTATGGCTACACCTTC. This gives the protein CASSVQGRSGYGYTF.

This clonotype was counted at least ten times. V usage is TRBV6-5 and J usage is TRBJ2-1; D is ambiguous. The CDR3 has 14 amino acids. Germline CDR1 is MNHEY and CDR2 is SVGAGI. With 8 bases removed from V and 7 bases from J, the gap between germline ends came to 18 bases. The CDR3 nucleotides read TGTGCCAGCCGCTCCCCGGTGGCTCGGAATGAGCAGTTCTTC. Its translation is CASRSPVARNEQFF.

The chain uses TRBV6-6 and TRBJ1-5; no clear D gene. Per germline, CDR1 MNHNY and CDR2 SVGAGI (reference sequence). Trimming pared 7 bases from V and 1 base from J, leaving 14 bases between. This CDR3 is built from 15 residues. The CDR3 reads CASMYVEGSNQPQHF. Here the CDR3 DNA reads TGTGCCAGCATGTATGTAGAGGGAAGCAATCAGCCCCAGCATTTT.

The genes are TRBV12-3 or TRBV12-4 and TRBJ1-2; 9 nucleotides match TRBD1. This CDR3 has 13 amino acids. V gave up 7 bases and J gave up 8 bases; unmatched junction bases: 8. CDR3 nucleotides: TGTGCCAGCAATCCGGGGACAGGGTACGGCTACACCTTC. It translates to CASNPGTGYGYTF.

The chain recombines TRBV5-6 with TRBJ1-4; unclear D gene. From germline, CDR1 is SGHDT and CDR2 YYEEEE. The CDR3 covers 16 residues. V was clipped by 4 bases and J by 8 bases, with 21 bases between them. CDR3 protein: CASSDGVAEAEEKLFF. In nucleotides, the CDR3 is TGTGCCAGCAGCGACGGAGTGGCGGAAGCGGAGGAAAAACTGTTTTTT.

On this clonotype itself: It may be a read error: a sequence one base away is much more abundant. This chain uses TRBV20-1 with TRBJ1-5; 7 bases line up with TRBD1. Germline V gives CDR1 DFQATT, CDR2 SNEGSKA (reference sequence). CDR3 length: 13 residues. In DNA form, the CDR3 reads TGCAATGCTTCAGGGGGTGGCAATCAGCCCCAGCATTTT. This codes for CNASGGGNQPQHF.

J is TRBJ1-1 and V is TRBV5-6; D not certain. The CDR3 spans 13 residues. Looked up from germline, CDR1 is SGHDT and CDR2 is YYEEEE. V was cut by 4 bases and J by 4 bases, with 11 bases left in between. CDR3 protein: CASSRGGITEAFF. CDR3 sequence (DNA): TGTGCCAGCAGCCGGGGAGGGATCACTGAAGCTTTCTTT.

In DNA form, the CDR3 reads TGTGCCAGCAGCTTATCGACCGGCAATGAGCAGTTCTTC. Translated, it gives CASSLSTGNEQFF. V gene TRBV11-3 combines with J gene TRBJ2-1; D is undetermined. The ends were cut back, 2 bases at V and 6 bases at J, with 8 bases in the middle. The CDR3 spans 13 residues. From germline, CDR1 is SGHNT and CDR2 YENEEA.